Described below is a single T cell receptor beta chain sequence and its context. Its antigen remains unidentified. This record belongs to a study of monozygotic twins with inflammatory bowel disease. Study-wide results and caveats: With others, IBD patients shared fewer clonotypes than healthy twins did, especially with disease activity. There was no way to distinguish the different T cell subtypes. Concordance status among twins (concordant versus discordant) showed no link to repertoire similarity, possibly from limited power.

The template-switching step introduced UMIs that carried a 6-nucleotide sample barcode. Each CDR3 protein gets one entry in TCRdb, which reprocessed the 5' RACE reads and gives no DNA. The ten top clones account for approximately 13%, within a sample of about 110,000 distinct CDR3 sequences. CDR3 size: 15 residues. The germline CDR1 and CDR2 sequences are SGHNT and YYREEE (reference sequence). Sequenced input: blood. The clonotype originates from a human donor with ulcerative colitis or Crohn's disease, or a healthy co-twin of an affected twin (not recorded which). This chain joins TRBV5-4 and TRBJ2-5; TCRdb designates TRBD1, a call that cannot be tested without DNA. CDR3: CASTSGTGGGETQYF.